This paragraph covers one TCR beta chain sequence. Its specificity is unknown. TCRdb re-called the 5' RACE reads; one entry per CDR3 protein, DNA not given. This sample lists about 32,000 distinct CDR3 sequences; its ten largest clones have roughly three fifths. This sample is drawn from a study of T cells expressing NK-cell markers. Looked up from germline, CDR1 is SGHTA and CDR2 is FQGTGA. CDR3 length equals 18 residues. Findings of the study overall: Evidence did not settle whether expanded NKG2C+ T cell clones targeted HCMV. Dominant NKG2C+ clonotypes made up about 1.0-7.0% of CD8+ T cells in roughly 6 donors.

V gene TRBV7-3 combines with J gene TRBJ2-3; the TCRdb call, TRBD1, lacks DNA for checking. This TCR derives from a woman aged 18 to 75 in good health. The sequenced sample was blood T cells: a sorted CD56 or NKG2C T cell subset, CD4+ or CD8+ T cells, or bulk PBMC T cells (not recorded which). CDR3 sequence reads: CASSFQEGNLPGTDTQYF.